This is a list of T cell receptor beta chains from one sample in a study of T cell responses to AZD1222 COVID-19 vaccine. The method was immunoSEQ multiplex PCR; TCRdb's version includes in-frame clones alone and lacks a portion of them. The profile shows around 70,000 clones, 75% to 90% of them singletons. Sequencing was performed on peripheral blood, taken on day 0 of AZD1222 vaccination. The receptor source for this set is an adult in good health. Both conserved end residues are part of each CDR3. D genes are given only for firm matches. The size entry is marked missing in some rows and otherwise reads once, few, many or a size class.

d_gene: NA; len: 14; v_gene: TRBV28; abundance: NA; j_gene: TRBJ2-7; CDR3nt: TGTGCCAGCGGGTTTTCGGGACCCACCTACGAGCAGTACTTC; CDR3aa: CASGFSGPTYEQYF
d_gene: TRBD1; len: 15; v_gene: TRBV5-1; abundance: NA; j_gene: TRBJ1-2; CDR3nt: TGCGCCAGCAGCTTGGCCTCAGGGGGATTTTATGGGGGCACCTTC; CDR3aa: CASSLASGGFYGGTF
d_gene: NA; len: 13; v_gene: TRBV6-4; abundance: NA; j_gene: TRBJ2-3; CDR3nt: TGTGCCAGCAGTGACTCGATGGGGTCCACGCAGTATTTT; CDR3aa: CASSDSMGSTQYF
d_gene: NA; len: 13; v_gene: TRBV2; abundance: NA; j_gene: TRBJ1-1; CDR3nt: TGTGCCAGCAGTCTGCCCCCGGCCGTTGAAGCTTTCTTT; CDR3aa: CASSLPPAVEAFF
d_gene: TRBD1; len: 15; v_gene: TRBV28; abundance: few; j_gene: TRBJ1-6; CDR3nt: TGTGCCAGCATCCTAGGGGGGACAGTTAATTCACCCCTCCACTTT; CDR3aa: CASILGGTVNSPLHF
d_gene: NA; len: 16; v_gene: TRBV19; abundance: NA; j_gene: TRBJ1-3; CDR3nt: TGTGCCAGTAGTAAACAGGCCTCCATCTCTGGAAACACCATATATTTT; CDR3aa: CASSKQASISGNTIYF
d_gene: NA; len: 12; v_gene: TRBV27; abundance: NA; j_gene: TRBJ2-2; CDR3nt: TGTGCCAGCAGTCCCCTAACCGGGGAGCTGTTTTTT; CDR3aa: CASSPLTGELFF
d_gene: TRBD1; len: 15; v_gene: TRBV4-2; abundance: NA; j_gene: TRBJ1-1; CDR3nt: TGTGCCAGCAGCCAAGCGGACAGGGATGGCACTGAAGCTTTCTTT; CDR3aa: CASSQADRDGTEAFF
d_gene: TRBD2; len: 17; v_gene: TRBV19; abundance: NA; j_gene: TRBJ2-7; CDR3nt: TGTGCCAGTAGTATAGATCTGGGACTAGCGGGACCCTACGAGCAGTACTTC; CDR3aa: CASSIDLGLAGPYEQYF
d_gene: NA; len: 16; v_gene: TRBV19; abundance: once; j_gene: TRBJ2-3; CDR3nt: TGTGCCAGTAGAAAAGGGACCCTGGGGGGCGCAGATACGCAGTATTTT; CDR3aa: CASRKGTLGGADTQYF
d_gene: NA; len: 12; v_gene: TRBV19; abundance: NA; j_gene: TRBJ2-7; CDR3nt: TGTGCCAGTAGTATTCATGGGGACGAGCAGTACTTC; CDR3aa: CASSIHGDEQYF
d_gene: NA; len: 14; v_gene: TRBV19; abundance: once; j_gene: TRBJ1-3; CDR3nt: TGTGCCAGTAGTAGGCAGAGCTCTGGAAACACCATATATTTT; CDR3aa: CASSRQSSGNTIYF
d_gene: TRBD2; len: 15; v_gene: TRBV11-2; abundance: few; j_gene: TRBJ2-2; CDR3nt: TGTGCCAGCACCCCGACTAGCGGGGCGACCGGGGAGCTGTTTTTT; CDR3aa: CASTPTSGATGELFF
d_gene: TRBD2; len: 15; v_gene: TRBV3-1/TRBV3-2; abundance: NA; j_gene: TRBJ2-2; CDR3nt: TGTGCCAGCAGCCGACTAGCGTCGAACACCGGGGAGCTGTTTTTT; CDR3aa: CASSRLASNTGELFF
d_gene: NA; len: 13; v_gene: TRBV6-5; abundance: NA; j_gene: TRBJ2-2; CDR3nt: TGTGCCAGCAGTTTGAAAGCTACCGGGGAGCTGTTTTTT; CDR3aa: CASSLKATGELFF
d_gene: NA; len: 12; v_gene: TRBV6-5; abundance: NA; j_gene: TRBJ1-5; CDR3nt: TGTGCCAGCAGGGGCCTAAATCAGCCCCAGCATTTT; CDR3aa: CASRGLNQPQHF
d_gene: NA; len: 14; v_gene: TRBV5-4; abundance: NA; j_gene: TRBJ2-7; CDR3nt: TGTGCCAGCAGCTTTCCCGACTCAAGGCCCGAGCAGTACTTC; CDR3aa: CASSFPDSRPEQYF
d_gene: TRBD1; len: 16; v_gene: TRBV28; abundance: NA; j_gene: TRBJ1-4; CDR3nt: TGTGCCGTAGGTGGCCCTACAGGGGGCGCAAATGAAAAACTGTTTTTT; CDR3aa: CAVGGPTGGANEKLFF
d_gene: NA; len: 13; v_gene: TRBV7-8; abundance: NA; j_gene: TRBJ1-6; CDR3nt: TGTGCCAGCAGCGTTGTAGGGAATTCACCCCTCCACTTT; CDR3aa: CASSVVGNSPLHF
d_gene: NA; len: 13; v_gene: TRBV7-2; abundance: NA; j_gene: TRBJ2-1; CDR3nt: TGTGCCAGCAACCAGGGGATCGTCAATGAGCAGTTCTTC; CDR3aa: CASNQGIVNEQFF
d_gene: NA; len: 13; v_gene: TRBV5-1; abundance: NA; j_gene: TRBJ1-1; CDR3nt: TGCGCCAGCAGCTTGGCCGGGAACACTGAAGCTTTCTTT; CDR3aa: CASSLAGNTEAFF
d_gene: NA; len: 17; v_gene: TRBV27; abundance: NA; j_gene: TRBJ1-4; CDR3nt: TGTGCCAGCAGTTTAGGGGCAGCTTTTGCAACTAATGAAAAACTGTTTTTT; CDR3aa: CASSLGAAFATNEKLFF
d_gene: NA; len: 14; v_gene: TRBV13; abundance: few; j_gene: TRBJ2-7; CDR3nt: TGTGCCAGCAGCCCTCCAGGGTCTCGGTACGAGCAGTACTTC; CDR3aa: CASSPPGSRYEQYF
d_gene: NA; len: 15; v_gene: TRBV5-4; abundance: NA; j_gene: TRBJ1-1; CDR3nt: TGTGCCAGCAGCCCGAAACGAGACGGGGACACTGAAGCTTTCTTT; CDR3aa: CASSPKRDGDTEAFF
d_gene: TRBD2; len: 16; v_gene: TRBV7-2; abundance: NA; j_gene: TRBJ2-2; CDR3nt: TGTGCCAGCAGCTTGGCGGGAGGGGCGAACACCGGGGAGCTGTTTTTT; CDR3aa: CASSLAGGANTGELFF
d_gene: NA; len: 16; v_gene: TRBV7-2; abundance: NA; j_gene: TRBJ2-7; CDR3nt: TGTGCCAGCAGCGCAGACAGACCTAACGGGGTTTACGAGCAGTACTTC; CDR3aa: CASSADRPNGVYEQYF
d_gene: NA; len: 15; v_gene: TRBV24-1; abundance: NA; j_gene: TRBJ2-5; CDR3nt: TGTGCCACCCTCGAGGACCGGCTAGAAGTGGTGACCCAGTACTTC; CDR3aa: CATLEDRLEVVTQYF
d_gene: TRBD1; len: 14; v_gene: TRBV19; abundance: NA; j_gene: TRBJ2-7; CDR3nt: TGTGCCAGTAGTGCGGGACAGGGTATCTACGAGCAGTACTTC; CDR3aa: CASSAGQGIYEQYF
d_gene: NA; len: 12; v_gene: TRBV30; abundance: NA; j_gene: TRBJ1-5; CDR3nt: TGTGCCTGGAGTGGATCAAATCAGCCCCAGCATTTT; CDR3aa: CAWSGSNQPQHF
d_gene: NA; len: 15; v_gene: TRBV11-2; abundance: NA; j_gene: TRBJ2-4; CDR3nt: TGTGCCAGCAGCTTAGATCAGGTGCGAGGGAACATTCAGTACTTC; CDR3aa: CASSLDQVRGNIQYF
d_gene: NA; len: 16; v_gene: TRBV19; abundance: NA; j_gene: TRBJ1-5; CDR3nt: TGTGCCAGTAGTATAGGTTCCGGGGAGGACAATCAGCCCCAGCATTTT; CDR3aa: CASSIGSGEDNQPQHF
d_gene: NA; len: 15; v_gene: TRBV15; abundance: NA; j_gene: TRBJ2-2; CDR3nt: TGTGCCACCAGGAAGACTTCTACCTACACCGGGGAGCTGTTTTTT; CDR3aa: CATRKTSTYTGELFF